This T cell receptor (beta chain) came from a study of blood T cell repertoires in COVID-19. Study background: COVID-19 samples from acute and convalescent phases originated in the United States, Italy and Spain. T cells, B-cell-depleted T cells, or PBMCs supplied cDNA or gDNA.

In the original workflow: Using reference gene primer amplification, nucleated cell counts were estimated. Some clones are missing from TCRdb's copy, which holds only in-frame ones; the method was immunoSEQ multiplex PCR. Clone size and V and J calls were adopted from that table, with D and trimming inferred from the DNA. The data show about 58,000 clones, about nine tenths seen once. Germline trimming cut 0 bases from V and 4 bases from J; bases unmatched to any gene: 5. Germline CDR1 reads SQVTM; CDR2 reads ANQGSEA. This CDR3 is built from 15 residues. The sequence was collected from a woman aged 45 to 65 with active or convalescent COVID-19. The sequenced material came from peripheral blood. This chain uses TRBV29-1 with TRBJ1-3; TRBD1 matches 8 bases. CDR3 sequence (DNA): TGCAGCGTTGAAGATAACGACAGGGGAGGAAACACCATATATTTT. It translates to CSVEDNDRGGNTIYF.